The T cell receptor beta chain described here comes from a study of cytomegalovirus exposure and HLA in healthy donors. On the study more broadly: Roughly 180 million T cells yielded roughly 120 million unique TCR beta sequences in earlier analysis.

The PCR used 60 Vbeta and 13 Jbeta primers. Method: immunoSEQ multiplex PCR; TCRdb's copy keeps in-frame clones and lacks some. The table has about 150,000 clones, roughly 82% seen once. For this clone: Its antigen is unknown.

General study points: The CMV antigen specificity of a few CMV-associated chains was confirmed through in vitro analysis.

The germline V gene has CDR1 MDHEN and CDR2 SYDVKM. The junction had 9 bases not matched to a gene; V was cut back by 1 base and J by 3 bases. The CDR3 is made up of 17 amino acids. The origin of this receptor is a male donor in good health and CMV-seronegative. The sample consisted of PBMCs. J is TRBJ1-5 and V is TRBV28; 7 nucleotides align to TRBD1. The CDR3 loop reads CASSLFNPGQLNQPQHF. CDR3 DNA: TGTGCCAGCAGTTTATTTAATCCGGGACAGCTCAATCAGCCCCAGCATTTT.